This T cell receptor (beta chain) was observed in a study of blood T cell repertoires in COVID-19 (dated by TCRdb to 2018 to 2021). The study in broad terms: The collaborator samples originated in the United States, Italy and Spain and spanned the acute and convalescent phases of COVID-19. Nearly every sample came with metadata listing a de-identified subject ID, COVID-19 status, age in years and sex. HLA class I and class II types, where available, came from metadata supplied by the sample provider rather than from assay-based typing. Samples were obtained from the ongoing ImmuneRACE study (first 160 participants) and from some 1,200 subjects provided by 6 global collaborators. The repertoires were released in a freely available public database intended as a resource for research on the immune response to SARS-CoV-2. The prospective study material was composed of cDNA or gDNA derived from T cells, B-cell-depleted T cells, or PBMCs. The dataset comprised deeply sampled blood TCRbeta repertoires from subjects exposed to, actively infected with, or recovered from COVID-19. Study-level results and caveats: The amount of clinical and demographic metadata varied by source and participant and was provided uncurated.

Participants in the prospective study were aged 18 to 89 years, lived in more than 20 United States geographic areas, and enrolled through a virtual design. In the prospective study, participants were assigned to cohorts based on the clinical history participants reported in a screening survey and a study questionnaire. Recovered participants in ImmuneRACE Cohort 3 were defined as having two consecutive negative NP/OP PCR tests, clearance from a healthcare professional, or resolution of symptoms. In the prospective study, mobile phlebotomists collected whole blood, serum and a nasopharyngeal or oropharyngeal swab from each participant. Additional blood draws and questionnaires over an approximately 2-month period could optionally be provided by prospective study participants. Before DNA extraction, prospective study blood samples were shipped either frozen or at room temperature. CDR1 MNHEY and CDR2 SMNVEV were looked up in the germline V gene (reference sequence). V loses 2 bases of germline sequence and J loses 5 bases, and the interval between the two ends is 9 bases. The CDR3 covers 13 residues, taking in both the cysteine and the phenylalanine. Solely the CDR3 DNA is kept, with 39 bases framed from the first base.

The immunoSEQ Assay, a bias-controlled multiplex PCR, was used to amplify TCRbeta CDR3 regions from genomic DNA. As for how the authors treated the data: The number of nucleated cells in each sample was estimated from the amplification of reference gene primers within the assay. To quantify the absolute abundance of each unique TCRbeta CDR3 rearrangement, sequence reads were collapsed and filtered. For each sample, productive Simpson clonality was calculated as the square root of Simpson's diversity index across productive rearrangements. TCRdb's version of the immuneACCESS table is confined to in-frame rearrangements and falls short of the full clone set. An unresolved V gene accounts for under half of the shortfall where checked; the remainder is of unknown origin. V, J and clone size derive from that table, while D and trimming were established from the DNA sequence. This sample comprises more than 250,000 clones, 85% to 90% of them detected only once. The ten largest clones add up to 8.5% to 12% of the sample.

Concerning this clone itself: Its recognized antigen is unknown. No qualities accompany the bases; no much larger clone lies one base away. The same CDR3 is also encoded by other DNA sequences in this sample.

The sequenced sample was PBMCs or T cells enriched from blood (not recorded which). This TCR was recovered from a woman under 30 who had recovered from COVID-19. The chain is made from TRBV27 and TRBJ1-1; TRBD1 is possibly the D segment (6 matching bases). The encoded CDR3 is CASSLQGSTEAFF. The nucleotide sequence is TGTGCCAGCAGTTTACAGGGGTCGACTGAAGCTTTCTTT.